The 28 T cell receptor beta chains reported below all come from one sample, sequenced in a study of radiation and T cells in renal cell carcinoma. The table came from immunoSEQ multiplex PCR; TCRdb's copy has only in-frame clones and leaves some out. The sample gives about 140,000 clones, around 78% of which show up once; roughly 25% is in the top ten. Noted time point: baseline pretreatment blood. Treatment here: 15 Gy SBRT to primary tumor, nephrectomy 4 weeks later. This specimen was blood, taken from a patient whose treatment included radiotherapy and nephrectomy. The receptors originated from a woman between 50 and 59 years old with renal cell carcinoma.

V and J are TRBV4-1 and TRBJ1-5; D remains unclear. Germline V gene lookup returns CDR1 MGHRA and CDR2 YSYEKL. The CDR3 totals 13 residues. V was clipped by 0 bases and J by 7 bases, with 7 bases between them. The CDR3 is CASSQDEYQPQHF. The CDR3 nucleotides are TGCGCCAGCAGCCAAGATGAATACCAGCCCCAGCATTTT.

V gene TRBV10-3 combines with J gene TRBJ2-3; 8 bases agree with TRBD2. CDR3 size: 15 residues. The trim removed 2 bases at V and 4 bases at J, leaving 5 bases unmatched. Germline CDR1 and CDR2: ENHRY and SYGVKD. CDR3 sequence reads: CAISERTSRSDTQYF. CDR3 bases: TGTGCCATCAGTGAGCGGACTAGCCGGTCAGATACGCAGTATTTT.

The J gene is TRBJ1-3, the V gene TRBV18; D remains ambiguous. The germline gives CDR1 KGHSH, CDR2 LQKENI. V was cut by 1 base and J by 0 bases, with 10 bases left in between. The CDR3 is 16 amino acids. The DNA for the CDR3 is TGTGCCAGCTCACCACAGGCAGGAAACTCTGGAAACACCATATATTTT. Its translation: CASSPQAGNSGNTIYF.

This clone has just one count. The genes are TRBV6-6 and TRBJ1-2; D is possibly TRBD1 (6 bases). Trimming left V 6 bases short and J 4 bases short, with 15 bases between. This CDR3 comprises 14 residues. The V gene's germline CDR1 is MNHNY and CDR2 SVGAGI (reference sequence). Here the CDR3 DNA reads TGTGCCAGCAGCCACGGGGGGGCCTCCTATGGCTACACCTTC. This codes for CASSHGGASYGYTF.

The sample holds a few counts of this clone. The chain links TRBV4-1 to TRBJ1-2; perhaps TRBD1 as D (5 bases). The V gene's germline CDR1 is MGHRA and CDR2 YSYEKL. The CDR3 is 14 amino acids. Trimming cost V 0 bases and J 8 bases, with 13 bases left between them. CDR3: CASSQEGTGLGYTF. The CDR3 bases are TGCGCCAGCAGCCAAGAAGGGACGGGGCTCGGCTACACCTTC.

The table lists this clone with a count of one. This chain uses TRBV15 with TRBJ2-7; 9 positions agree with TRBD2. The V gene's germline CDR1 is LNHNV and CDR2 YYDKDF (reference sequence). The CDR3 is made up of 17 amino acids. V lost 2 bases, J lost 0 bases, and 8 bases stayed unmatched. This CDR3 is CATSRRSSGRASYEQYF. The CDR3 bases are TGTGCCACCAGCAGAAGAAGTAGCGGGAGAGCCTCCTACGAGCAGTACTTC.

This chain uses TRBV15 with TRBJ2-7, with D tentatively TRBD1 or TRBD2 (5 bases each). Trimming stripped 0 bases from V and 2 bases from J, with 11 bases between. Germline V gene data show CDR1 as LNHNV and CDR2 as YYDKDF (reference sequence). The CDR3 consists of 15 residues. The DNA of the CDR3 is TGTGCCACCAGCAGAGACCAGGGAGCAACCTACGAGCAGTACTTC. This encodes CATSRDQGATYEQYF.

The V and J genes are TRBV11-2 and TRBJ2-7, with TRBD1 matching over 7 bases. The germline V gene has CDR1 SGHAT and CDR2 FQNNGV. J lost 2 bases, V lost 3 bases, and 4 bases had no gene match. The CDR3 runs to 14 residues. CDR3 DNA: TGTGCCAGCAGCTTGGAGACAGGGACCTACGAGCAGTACTTC. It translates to CASSLETGTYEQYF.

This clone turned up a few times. CDR3 protein: CASSSVGNTEAFF. The CDR3 DNA reads as TGTGCCAGTAGTAGCGTAGGGAACACTGAAGCTTTCTTT. The chain recombines TRBV19 with TRBJ1-1; D is unresolved. Trimming took off 4 bases at V and 1 base at J, with 7 bases between the two ends. This CDR3 has 13 amino acids. Germline V gives CDR1 LNHDA, CDR2 SQIVND (reference sequence).

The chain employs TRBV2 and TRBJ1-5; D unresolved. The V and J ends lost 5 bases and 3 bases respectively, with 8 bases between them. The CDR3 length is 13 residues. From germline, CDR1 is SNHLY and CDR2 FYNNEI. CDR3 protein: CASSQRINQPQHF. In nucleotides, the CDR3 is TGTGCCAGCAGTCAAAGAATCAATCAGCCCCAGCATTTT.

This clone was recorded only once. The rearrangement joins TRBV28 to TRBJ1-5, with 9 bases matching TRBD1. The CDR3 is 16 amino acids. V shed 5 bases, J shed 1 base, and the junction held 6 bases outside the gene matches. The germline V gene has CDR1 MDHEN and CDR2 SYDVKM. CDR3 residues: CASSLQGARSNQPQHF. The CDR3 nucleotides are TGTGCCAGCAGTCTACAGGGGGCGAGGAGCAATCAGCCCCAGCATTTT.

The chain's CDR3 is CASSGQGGTQYF. The CDR3 coding sequence is TGTGCCAGCAGTGGACAGGGAGGGACCCAGTACTTC. This chain connects TRBV6-5 to TRBJ2-5, with 8 bases fitting TRBD1. With 5 bases clipped from V and 7 bases from J, the junction kept 3 bases outside the gene matches. Germline values: CDR1 MNHEY, CDR2 SVGAGI. CDR3 length equals 12 residues.

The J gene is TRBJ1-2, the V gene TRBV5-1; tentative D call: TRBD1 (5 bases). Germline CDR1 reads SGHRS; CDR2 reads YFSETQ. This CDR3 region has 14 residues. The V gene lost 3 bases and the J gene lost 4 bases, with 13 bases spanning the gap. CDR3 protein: CASSSEGVGYGYTF. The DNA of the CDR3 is TGCGCCAGCAGCTCGGAAGGGGTGGGCTATGGCTACACCTTC.

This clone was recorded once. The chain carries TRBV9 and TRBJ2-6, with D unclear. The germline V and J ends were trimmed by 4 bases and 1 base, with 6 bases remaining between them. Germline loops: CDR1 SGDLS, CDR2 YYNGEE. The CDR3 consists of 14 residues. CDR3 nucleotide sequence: TGTGCCAGCAGCTCAGAGTCTGGGGCCAACGTCCTGACTTTC. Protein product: CASSSESGANVLTF.

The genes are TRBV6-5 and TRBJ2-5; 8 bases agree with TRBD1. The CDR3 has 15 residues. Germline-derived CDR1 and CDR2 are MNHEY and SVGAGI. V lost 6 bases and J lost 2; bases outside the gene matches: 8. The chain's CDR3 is CASSQGAGKQETQYF. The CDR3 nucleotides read TGTGCCAGCAGCCAGGGGGCAGGAAAACAAGAGACCCAGTACTTC.

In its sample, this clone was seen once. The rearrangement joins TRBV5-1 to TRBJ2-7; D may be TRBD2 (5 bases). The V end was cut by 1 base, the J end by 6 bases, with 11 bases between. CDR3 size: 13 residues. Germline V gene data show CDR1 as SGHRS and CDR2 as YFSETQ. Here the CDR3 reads CASSLFGDREQYF. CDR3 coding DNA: TGCGCCAGCAGCTTGTTCGGGGATCGCGAGCAGTACTTC.

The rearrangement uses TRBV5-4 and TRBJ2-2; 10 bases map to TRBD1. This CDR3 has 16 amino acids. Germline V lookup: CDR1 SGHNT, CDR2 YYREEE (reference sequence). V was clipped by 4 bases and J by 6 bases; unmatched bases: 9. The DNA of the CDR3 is TGTGCCAGCAGCCCTGACAGGGGGCTTGGAGCCGGGGAGCTGTTTTTT. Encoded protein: CASSPDRGLGAGELFF.

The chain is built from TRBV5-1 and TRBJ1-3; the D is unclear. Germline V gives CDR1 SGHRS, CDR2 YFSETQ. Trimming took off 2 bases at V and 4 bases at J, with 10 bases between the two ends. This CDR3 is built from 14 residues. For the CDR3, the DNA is TGCGCCAGCAGCTTATCGAACTCGGGAAACACCATATATTTT. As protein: CASSLSNSGNTIYF. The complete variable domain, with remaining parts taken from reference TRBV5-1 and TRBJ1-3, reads KAGVTQTPRYLIKTRGQQVTLSCSPISGHRSVSWYQQTPGQGLQFLFEYFSETQRNKGNFPGRFSGRQFSNSRSEMNVSTLELGDSALYLCASSLSNSGNTIYFGEGSWLTVV.

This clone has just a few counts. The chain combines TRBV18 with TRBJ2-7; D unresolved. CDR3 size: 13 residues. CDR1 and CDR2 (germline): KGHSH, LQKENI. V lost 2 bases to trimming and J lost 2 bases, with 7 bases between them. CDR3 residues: CASSPGKPYEQYF. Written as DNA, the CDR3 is TGTGCCAGCTCACCAGGTAAACCCTACGAGCAGTACTTC.

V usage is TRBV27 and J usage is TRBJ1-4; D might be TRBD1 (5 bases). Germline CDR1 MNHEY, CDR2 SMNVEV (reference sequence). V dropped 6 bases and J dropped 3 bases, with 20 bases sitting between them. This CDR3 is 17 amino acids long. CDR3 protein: CASRLGDAHRANEKLFF. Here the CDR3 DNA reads TGTGCCAGCAGACTAGGGGACGCCCATCGGGCTAATGAAAAACTGTTTTTT.

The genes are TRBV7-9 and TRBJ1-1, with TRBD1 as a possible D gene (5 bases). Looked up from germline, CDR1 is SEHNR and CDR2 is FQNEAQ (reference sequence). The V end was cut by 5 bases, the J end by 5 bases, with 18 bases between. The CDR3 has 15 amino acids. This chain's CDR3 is CASSPLKGEGTEAFF. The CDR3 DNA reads TGTGCCAGCAGCCCCCTCAAAGGGGAGGGTACTGAAGCTTTCTTT.

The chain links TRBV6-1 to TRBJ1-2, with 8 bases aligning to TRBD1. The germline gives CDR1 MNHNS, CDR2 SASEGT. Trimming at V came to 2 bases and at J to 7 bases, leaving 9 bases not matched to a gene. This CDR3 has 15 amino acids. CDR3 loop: CASSERTGRSSGYTF. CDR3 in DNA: TGTGCCAGCAGTGAAAGGACAGGGAGGAGTAGTGGCTACACCTTC.

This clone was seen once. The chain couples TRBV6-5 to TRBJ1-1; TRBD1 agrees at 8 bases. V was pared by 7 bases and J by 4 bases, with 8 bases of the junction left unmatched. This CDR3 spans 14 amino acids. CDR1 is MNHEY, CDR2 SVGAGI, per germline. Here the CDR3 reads CASNYGQGGTEAFF. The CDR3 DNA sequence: TGTGCCAGCAACTACGGACAGGGCGGCACTGAAGCTTTCTTT.

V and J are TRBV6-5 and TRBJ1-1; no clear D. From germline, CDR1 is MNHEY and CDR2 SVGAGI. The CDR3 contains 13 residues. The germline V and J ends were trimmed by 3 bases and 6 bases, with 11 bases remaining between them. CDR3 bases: TGTGCCAGCAGTTATCACCCCAGCTCTGAAGCTTTCTTT. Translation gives CASSYHPSSEAFF.

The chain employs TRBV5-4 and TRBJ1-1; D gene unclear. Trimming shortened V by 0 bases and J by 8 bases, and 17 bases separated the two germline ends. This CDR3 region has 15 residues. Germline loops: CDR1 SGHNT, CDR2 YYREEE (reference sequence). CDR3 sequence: CASSLVGGRMGEAFF. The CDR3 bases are TGTGCCAGCAGCTTGGTAGGCGGCCGGATGGGGGAAGCTTTCTTT.

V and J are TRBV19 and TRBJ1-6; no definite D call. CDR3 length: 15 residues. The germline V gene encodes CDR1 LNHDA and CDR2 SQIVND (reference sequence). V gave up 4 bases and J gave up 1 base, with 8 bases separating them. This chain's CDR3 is CASSTIESYNSPLHF. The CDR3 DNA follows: TGTGCCAGTAGTACCATCGAATCCTATAATTCACCCCTCCACTTT.

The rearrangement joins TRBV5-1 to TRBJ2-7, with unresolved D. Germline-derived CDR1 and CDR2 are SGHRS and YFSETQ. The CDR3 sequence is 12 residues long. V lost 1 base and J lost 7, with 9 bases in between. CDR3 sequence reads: CASSLLGNEQYF. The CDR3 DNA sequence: TGCGCCAGCAGCTTGCTAGGGAATGAGCAGTACTTC.

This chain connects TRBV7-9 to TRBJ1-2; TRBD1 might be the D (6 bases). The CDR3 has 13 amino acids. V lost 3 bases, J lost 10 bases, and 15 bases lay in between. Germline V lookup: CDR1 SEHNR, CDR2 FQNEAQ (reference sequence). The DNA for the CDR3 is TGTGCCAGCAGCTTCGACCTGGGGGGCCCCTACACCTTC. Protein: CASSFDLGGPYTF.